This T cell receptor beta chain was profiled in a study of vaccination effects on CD4 cells after COVID-19. Sequencing was performed with immunoSEQ multiplex PCR; in TCRdb, only in-frame clones are kept and a portion is missing. In the table there are some 79,000 clones, around 76% of which are singletons. Points on this clone: Antigen unknown.

Antigen-specific CD4+ T cell clonotypes were called by their expansion after viral peptide-pool culture in ViraFEST. Once cultured for approximately eleven days, the cells underwent separation to obtain CD4+ T cells. Roughly 1.9 million PBMC were placed in each well, which was supplemented with about 10 IU/ml IL-2 and around 10 ug/ml peptides. Germline V CDR1 and CDR2: SEHNR, FQNEAQ (reference sequence). The CDR3 is 15 residues long. Trimming pared 2 bases from V and 3 bases from J, leaving 13 bases between. This sequence originates from a human donor who received a COVID-19 vaccine. The sample was CD4+ T cells from PBMCs cultured with HCoV-229E spike peptides, taken before COVID-19 vaccination. The chain combines TRBV7-9 with TRBJ1-2; TRBD1 might be the D (5 bases). The CDR3 spells CASSLRGGGYYGYTF. The CDR3 DNA reads as TGTGCCAGCAGCTTAAGGGGAGGCGGATACTATGGCTACACCTTC.